Below, one TCR beta chain is given with its context. Study processing details: For nucleated cells, counts were estimated from reference gene primer amplification. The repertoire was sequenced with immunoSEQ multiplex PCR; TCRdb's copy has only in-frame clones and lacks some. V and J calls and clone size are as listed in that table; D and trimming were resolved from the DNA. The sample has about 49,000 clones; approximately 70% are singletons. This entry belongs to a study of blood T cell repertoires in COVID-19. As for the study in general: The United States, Italy and Spain were the sources of the acute and convalescent COVID-19 samples. Sample material is recorded as cDNA or gDNA derived from T cells, B-cell-depleted T cells, or PBMCs.

The source is a woman between 70 and 85 years old with acute or convalescent COVID-19. What was sequenced was peripheral blood.

The CDR3 coding sequence is TGTGCCGCGGGACAGGGGTTTAGCAATCAGCCCCAGCATTTT. Translating it yields CAAGQGFSNQPQHF. The chain recombines TRBV19 with TRBJ1-5; 10 nucleotides line up with TRBD1. The CDR3 loop spans 14 amino acids. Germline CDR1 reads LNHDA; CDR2 reads SQIVND (reference sequence). The V and J ends lost 11 bases and 0 bases, in that order; junction bases with no gene match: 4.